The 15 T cell receptor beta chains listed next were all sequenced from one sample in a study of shared clonotypes between healthy human individuals (dated by TCRdb to about 2020). The method behind the library was the immunoSEQ multiplex PCR assay. TCRdb carries this immuneACCESS record with in-frame sequences only. Its versions omit some clonotypes, under half of them owing to an unresolved V gene in the studies checked, with the rest unexplained. Present in this sample are over a million clones, about 80% of which were seen just once. The ten top clones hold 1.4% to 1.5% of the sample. Sequences were obtained from memory CD4+ T cells sorted from blood. The cell subset or site label for this specimen denotes: CD45RA-negative fraction. Source of these receptors: a man aged 18 to 29 in good health.

The J gene is TRBJ2-3, the V gene TRBV25-1; D gene uncertain. The V end was cut by 6 bases, the J end by 6 bases, with 10 bases between. Germline V lookup: CDR1 MGHDK, CDR2 SYGVNS. This CDR3 is built from 12 residues. The CDR3 sequence: CASRGTADTQYF. The CDR3 nucleotides are TGTGCCAGCAGGGGAACAGCGGATACGCAGTATTTT. Looking up the rest from reference TRBV25-1 and TRBJ2-3 gives the full variable domain: EADIYQTPRYLVIGTGKKITLECSQTMGHDKMYWYQQDPGMELHLIHYSYGVNSTEKGDLSSESTVSRIRTEHFPLTLESARPSHTSQYLCASRGTADTQYFGPGTRLTVL.

V is TRBV5-4 and J is TRBJ2-1; 13 bases agree with TRBD2. The V gene end was trimmed by 3 bases and the J gene end by 0 bases; junction bases not matched to a gene: 6. Germline CDR1 and CDR2: SGHNT and YYREEE (reference sequence). The CDR3 totals 18 residues. The CDR3 is CASSSRTSGGVSYNEQFF. DNA for the CDR3: TGTGCCAGCAGCTCGCGGACTAGCGGGGGAGTCTCCTACAATGAGCAGTTCTTC. The full variable domain, with the rest looked up from reference TRBV5-4 and TRBJ2-1, is ETGVTQSPTHLIKTRGQQVTLRCSSQSGHNTVSWYQQALGQGPQFIFQYYREEENGRGNFPPRFSGLQFPNYSSELNVNALELDDSALYLCASSSRTSGGVSYNEQFFGPGTRLTVL.

V gene TRBV15 combines with J gene TRBJ1-1, with D unresolved. CDR3 length: 11 amino acids. The germline CDR1 and CDR2 sequences are LNHNV and YYDKDF (reference sequence). The ends were cut back, 0 bases at V and 7 bases at J, with 3 bases in the middle. The CDR3 sequence: CATSREGEAFF. CDR3 in DNA: TGTGCCACCAGCAGAGAGGGTGAAGCTTTCTTT. Full variable domain (missing parts from reference TRBV15 and TRBJ1-1): DAMVIQNPRYQVTQFGKPVTLSCSQTLNHNVMYWYQQKSSQAPKLLFHYYDKDFNNEADTPDNFQSRRPNTSFCFLDIRSPGLGDTAMYLCATSREGEAFFGQGTRLTVV.

This chain joins TRBV28 and TRBJ2-7; 10 nucleotides match TRBD1. The length of the CDR3 is 15 residues. CDR1 is MDHEN and CDR2 is SYDVKM in the germline V gene. V lost 2 bases and J lost 3; bases outside the gene matches: 4. The CDR3 bases are TGTGCCAGCAGTTTAGGGACAGGGGACATCTACGAGCAGTACTTC. It specifies CASSLGTGDIYEQYF.

The CDR3 region has the DNA TGTGCCAGCAGCTTAGACAGGGTGGAGGGCTACACCTTC. Residues: CASSLDRVEGYTF. The V gene is TRBV7-9, the J gene TRBJ1-2, with D possibly TRBD1 on 6 matching bases. This CDR3 has 13 amino acids. The germline V gene encodes CDR1 SEHNR and CDR2 FQNEAQ (reference sequence). V lost 1 base, J lost 8 bases, and 11 bases lay in between.

The chain uses TRBV11-3 and TRBJ2-7, with D uncertain. V was pared by 4 bases and J by 3 bases, with 10 bases between. Germline V gives CDR1 SGHNT, CDR2 YENEEA. This CDR3 has 13 amino acids. This CDR3 reads CASSSGYGYEQYF. The CDR3 DNA is TGTGCCAGCAGCTCGGGCTACGGCTACGAGCAGTACTTC.

The CDR3 spells CASSVHRDRARWGYTF. As DNA, the CDR3 is TGCGCCAGCAGTGTTCACCGGGACAGGGCTCGGTGGGGCTACACCTTC. The chain employs TRBV10-2 and TRBJ1-2; 9 bases agree with TRBD1. The CDR3 spans 16 residues. J lost 8 bases, V lost 4 bases, and 14 bases had no gene match. Germline CDR1 reads WSHSY; CDR2 reads SAAADI.

This clone was observed a few times. The V gene is TRBV7-2, the J gene TRBJ1-2; possibly TRBD1 for D (6 bases). The germline V and J ends were trimmed by 4 bases and 7 bases, with 19 bases remaining between them. CDR1 and CDR2 from the germline V gene are SGHTA and FQGNSA. The length of the CDR3 is 15 residues. The CDR3 bases are TGTGCCAGCAGCTCCTACAGGGCCTCTCAGGGTGGCTACACCTTC. Translating it yields CASSSYRASQGGYTF. Using reference TRBV7-2 and TRBJ1-2 for the parts outside the CDR3, the full variable domain is GAGVSQSPSNKVTEKGKDVELRCDPISGHTALYWYRQSLGQGLEFLIYFQGNSAPDKSGLPSDRFSAERTGGSVSTLTIQRTQQEDSAVYLCASSSYRASQGGYTFGSGTRLTVV.

The J gene is TRBJ2-2, the V gene TRBV7-9; D is unresolved. Germline CDR1 is SEHNR and CDR2 is FQNEAQ (reference sequence). Trimming stripped 1 base from V and 7 bases from J, with 10 bases between. This CDR3 is built from 14 residues. CDR3 sequence: CASSLDLGIGELFF. The CDR3 DNA reads as TGTGCCAGCAGCTTAGATCTGGGGATCGGGGAGCTGTTTTTT.

This rearrangement joins TRBV2 to TRBJ2-3; no clear D gene. Germline-derived CDR1 and CDR2 are SNHLY and FYNNEI. V shed 5 bases and J shed 0 bases, with 6 bases lying between them. CDR3 length: 13 residues. The CDR3 DNA reads as TGTGCCAGCAGTCAGGACAGCACAGATACGCAGTATTTT. It translates to CASSQDSTDTQYF.

V is TRBV11-2 and J is TRBJ1-5, with TRBD1 identical over 7 bases. V was pared by 5 bases and J by 6 bases, with 1 base of the junction left unmatched. The CDR3 spans 12 residues. CDR1 SGHAT and CDR2 FQNNGV come from the germline V gene. Here the CDR3 DNA reads TGTGCCAGCAGCCAGGGGGGTCAGCCCCAGCATTTT. Its translation: CASSQGGQPQHF.

The chain uses TRBV25-1 and TRBJ1-5; 10 bases line up with TRBD1. Germline assignment: CDR1 MGHDK and CDR2 SYGVNS. Trimming took 1 base from V and 7 from J; bases not matched to a gene: 4. CDR3 length: 15 residues. CDR3 in amino acids: CASSESGDRGQPQHF. The CDR3 region has the DNA TGTGCCAGCAGTGAATCTGGGGACAGGGGACAGCCCCAGCATTTT.

In this sample, this clone turned up a few times. The chain links TRBV5-1 to TRBJ2-3, with 8 bases identical to TRBD2. The CDR3 totals 16 residues. With V trimmed by 4 bases and J by 0 bases, 7 bases remained unmatched. Germline CDR1 is SGHRS and CDR2 is YFSETQ. The CDR3 loop reads CASSTRLATSTDTQYF. Here the CDR3 DNA reads TGCGCCAGCAGCACTCGACTAGCGACTAGCACAGATACGCAGTATTTT. Together with reference TRBV5-1 and TRBJ2-3, the CDR3 gives the full variable domain: KAGVTQTPRYLIKTRGQQVTLSCSPISGHRSVSWYQQTPGQGLQFLFEYFSETQRNKGNFPGRFSGRQFSNSRSEMNVSTLELGDSALYLCASSTRLATSTDTQYFGPGTRLTVL.

The gene calls are TRBV7-2 and TRBJ1-5, with 8 bases matching TRBD1. This CDR3 comprises 14 residues. The germline V gene has CDR1 SGHTA and CDR2 FQGNSA. Trimming removed 5 bases from V and 7 bases from J; junction bases left unmatched: 7. In DNA, the CDR3 is TGTGCCAGCAGCAGGGAAAACAGGGGGCAGCCCCAGCATTTT. Its translation: CASSRENRGQPQHF.

The chain combines TRBV4-2 with TRBJ1-6; no clear D gene. The CDR3 contains 15 residues. The V end lost 1 base, the J end lost 8 bases, and 12 bases lay between the germline ends. CDR1 and CDR2 (germline): LGHNA, YNFKEQ. CDR3 sequence (DNA): TGTGCCAGCAGCCAAGGGGCAGTCGATGATTCACCCCTCCACTTT. Translated: CASSQGAVDDSPLHF.